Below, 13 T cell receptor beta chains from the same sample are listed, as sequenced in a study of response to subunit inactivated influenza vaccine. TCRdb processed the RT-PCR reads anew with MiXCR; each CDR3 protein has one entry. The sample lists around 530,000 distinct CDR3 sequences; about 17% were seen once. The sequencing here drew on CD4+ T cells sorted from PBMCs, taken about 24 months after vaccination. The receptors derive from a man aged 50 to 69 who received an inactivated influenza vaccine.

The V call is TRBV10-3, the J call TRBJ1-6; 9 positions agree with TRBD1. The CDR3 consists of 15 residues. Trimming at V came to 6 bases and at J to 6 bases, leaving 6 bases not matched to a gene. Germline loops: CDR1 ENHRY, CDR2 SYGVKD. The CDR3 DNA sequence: TGTGCCATCAGCTTAGGACAGGGGAGTAATTCACCCCTCCACTTT. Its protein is CAISLGQGSNSPLHF.

CDR3 sequence (DNA): TGTGCCAGCAGTTACCAGGTCGCCGGGGAGCTGTTTTTT. Its protein is CASSYQVAGELFF. V gene TRBV6-2 or TRBV6-3 combines with J gene TRBJ2-2; D unresolved. The CDR3 sequence is 13 residues long. V was cut by 2 bases and J by 6 bases, with 7 bases left in between. Germline V CDR1 and CDR2: MNHEY, SVGEGT.

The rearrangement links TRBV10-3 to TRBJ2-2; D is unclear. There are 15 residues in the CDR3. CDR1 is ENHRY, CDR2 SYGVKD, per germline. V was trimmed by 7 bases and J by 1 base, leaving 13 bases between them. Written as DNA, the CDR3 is TGTGCCATCAAAGAAAGTCACGAGAACACCGGGGAGCTGTTTTTT. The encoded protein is CAIKESHENTGELFF.

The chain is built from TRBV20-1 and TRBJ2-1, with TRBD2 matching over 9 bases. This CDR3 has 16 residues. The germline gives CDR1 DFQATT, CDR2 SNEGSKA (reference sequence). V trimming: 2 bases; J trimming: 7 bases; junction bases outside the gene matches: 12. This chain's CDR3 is CSARWSSGTGWNEQFF. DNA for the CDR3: TGCAGTGCTAGATGGTCTAGCGGGACCGGATGGAATGAGCAGTTCTTC.

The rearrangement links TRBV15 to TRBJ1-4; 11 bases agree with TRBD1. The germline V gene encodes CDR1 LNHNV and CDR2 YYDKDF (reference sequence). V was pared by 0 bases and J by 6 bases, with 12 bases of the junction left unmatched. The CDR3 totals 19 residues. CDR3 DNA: TGTGCCACCAGCAGAGATTTGGTTTGGACAGGGGGCGATGATGAAAAACTGTTTTTT. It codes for CATSRDLVWTGGDDEKLFF.

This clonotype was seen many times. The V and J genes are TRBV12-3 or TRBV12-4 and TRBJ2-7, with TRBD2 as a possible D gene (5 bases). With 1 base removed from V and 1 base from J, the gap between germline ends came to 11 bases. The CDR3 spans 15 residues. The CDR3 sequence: CASSLGARGSYEQYF. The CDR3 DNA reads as TGTGCCAGCAGTTTAGGCGCTAGAGGGTCCTACGAGCAGTACTTC.

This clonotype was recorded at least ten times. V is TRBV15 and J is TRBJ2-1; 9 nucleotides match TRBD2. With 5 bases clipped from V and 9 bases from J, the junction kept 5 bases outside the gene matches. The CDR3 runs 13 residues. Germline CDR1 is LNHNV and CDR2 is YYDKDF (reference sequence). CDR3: CATSLAGFGEQFF. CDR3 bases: TGTGCCACCAGCCTAGCGGGGTTTGGTGAGCAGTTCTTC. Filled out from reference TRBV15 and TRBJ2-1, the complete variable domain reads DAMVIQNPRYQVTQFGKPVTLSCSQTLNHNVMYWYQQKSSQAPKLLFHYYDKDFNNEADTPDNFQSRRPNTSFCFLDIRSPGLGDTAMYLCATSLAGFGEQFFGPGTRLTVL.

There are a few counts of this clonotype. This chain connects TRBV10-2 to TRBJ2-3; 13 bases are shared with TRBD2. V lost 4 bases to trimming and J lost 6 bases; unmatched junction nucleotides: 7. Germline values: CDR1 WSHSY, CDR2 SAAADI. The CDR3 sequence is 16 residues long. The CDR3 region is CASSVLAGGPLDTQYF. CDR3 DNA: TGCGCCAGCAGTGTACTAGCGGGGGGGCCGCTGGATACGCAGTATTTT.

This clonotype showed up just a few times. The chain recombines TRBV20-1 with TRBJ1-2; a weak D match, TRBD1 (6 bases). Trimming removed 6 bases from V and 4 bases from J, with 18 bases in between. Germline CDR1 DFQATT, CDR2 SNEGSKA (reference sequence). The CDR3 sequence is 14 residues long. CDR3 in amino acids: CSATGGAEGYGYTF. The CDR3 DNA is TGCAGTGCCACCGGGGGGGCCGAGGGCTATGGCTACACCTTC.

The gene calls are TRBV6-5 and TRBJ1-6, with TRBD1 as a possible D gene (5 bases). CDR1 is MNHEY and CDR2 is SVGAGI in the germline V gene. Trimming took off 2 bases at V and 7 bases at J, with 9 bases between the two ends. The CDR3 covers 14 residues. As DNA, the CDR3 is TGTGCCAGCAGTTACAGGGGAGTGAATTCACCCCTCCACTTT. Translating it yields CASSYRGVNSPLHF.

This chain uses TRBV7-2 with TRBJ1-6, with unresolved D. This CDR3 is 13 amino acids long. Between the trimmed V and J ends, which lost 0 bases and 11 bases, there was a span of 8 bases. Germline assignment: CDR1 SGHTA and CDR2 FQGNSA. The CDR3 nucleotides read TGTGCCAGCAGCTTAGCTGGTTGGCCACCCCTCCACTTT. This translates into CASSLAGWPPLHF.

CDR3 DNA: TGTGCCAGCAGTCGGGCAGGGTTCACCTACAATGAGCAGTTCTTC. Its translation: CASSRAGFTYNEQFF. This rearrangement joins TRBV6-2 or TRBV6-3 to TRBJ2-1; D possibly corresponds to TRBD1 (5 bases). Germline V gene lookup returns CDR1 MNHEY and CDR2 SVGEGT. The CDR3 loop spans 15 amino acids. V was cut by 5 bases and J by 2 bases, with 13 bases left in between.

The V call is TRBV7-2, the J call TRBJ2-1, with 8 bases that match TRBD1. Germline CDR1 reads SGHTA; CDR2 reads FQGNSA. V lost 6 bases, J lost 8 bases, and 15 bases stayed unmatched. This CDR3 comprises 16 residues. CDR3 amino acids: CASRKTGTGPGDEQFF. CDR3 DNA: TGTGCCAGCAGAAAAACCGGGACAGGCCCTGGGGATGAGCAGTTCTTC.